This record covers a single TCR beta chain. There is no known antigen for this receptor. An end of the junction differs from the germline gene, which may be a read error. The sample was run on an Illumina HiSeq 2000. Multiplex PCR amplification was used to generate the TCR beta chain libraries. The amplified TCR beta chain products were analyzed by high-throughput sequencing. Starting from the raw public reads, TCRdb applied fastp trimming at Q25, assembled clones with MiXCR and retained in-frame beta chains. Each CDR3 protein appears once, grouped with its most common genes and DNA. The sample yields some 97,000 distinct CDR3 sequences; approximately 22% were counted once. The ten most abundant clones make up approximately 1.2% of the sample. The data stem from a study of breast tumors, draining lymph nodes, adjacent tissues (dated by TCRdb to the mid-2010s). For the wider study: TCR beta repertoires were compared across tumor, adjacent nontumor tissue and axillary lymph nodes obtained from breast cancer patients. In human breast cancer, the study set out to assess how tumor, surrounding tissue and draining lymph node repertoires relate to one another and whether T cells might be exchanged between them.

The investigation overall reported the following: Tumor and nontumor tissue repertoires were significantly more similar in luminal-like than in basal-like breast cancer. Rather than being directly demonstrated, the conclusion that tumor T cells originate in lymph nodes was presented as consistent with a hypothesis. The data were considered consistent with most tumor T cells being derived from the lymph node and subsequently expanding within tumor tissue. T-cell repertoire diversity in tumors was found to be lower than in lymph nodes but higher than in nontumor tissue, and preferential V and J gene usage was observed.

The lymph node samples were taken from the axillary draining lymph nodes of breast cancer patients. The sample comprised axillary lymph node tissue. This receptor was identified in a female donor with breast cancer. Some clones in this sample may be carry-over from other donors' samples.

Here the CDR3 is given as CSVRLSSGGNIQYF. The bases are TGCAGTGTTAGACTTTCTAGCGGCGGAAACATTCAGTACTTC. The sequence is built from TRBV20-1 and TRBJ2-4, with 7 bases in between that match TRBD2. The CDR1 and CDR2 encoded by the germline V gene (reference sequence) are DFQATT and SNEGSKA. The CDR3 covers 14 residues, taking in both the cysteine and the phenylalanine. The only DNA kept is the CDR3, 42 bases in frame from the first base.